This T cell receptor (beta chain) was identified in a study of CD4 T cells in relation to SARS-CoV-2 and coronaviruses. Study-wide background: After roughly eleven days of antigen culture, PBMC TCR beta CDR3s were sequenced. General study results and limits: Pre-pandemic and post-infection samples never came from the same donor.

Comment on this clone: Antigen specificity is unknown.

TCRdb's table, derived via immunoSEQ multiplex PCR, lists solely in-frame clones and lacks some. Here the sample spans about 37,000 clones, approximately 82% being singletons. Naive or memory CD4+ cells were cultured 1:1 with T cell-depleted PBMCs plus CEF. The length of the CDR3 is 17 residues. V was pared by 1 base and J by 2 bases, with 15 bases between. Germline CDR1 SGHTA, CDR2 FQGNSA. The receptor's source is an adult with COVID-19. The chain has TRBV7-2 and TRBJ2-1; either TRBD1 or TRBD2 may fit D (7 bases each). What was sequenced was naive CD4+ T cells from PBMCs, cultured in vitro. Subset reported: naive CD4+ T cells isolated by negative enrichment. Here the CDR3 DNA reads TGTGCCAGCAGCTTAGGGGAGGGGACAGAGCCCTACAATGAGCAGTTCTTC. Amino acids: CASSLGEGTEPYNEQFF.